The present T cell receptor (beta chain) was sequenced within a study of blood T cell repertoires in COVID-19. Trimming stripped 2 bases from V and 7 bases from J, with 15 bases between. Germline lookup yields CDR1 SGHTA and CDR2 FQGNSA. This CDR3 comprises 14 residues. In the original processing: Estimates of nucleated cell counts were drawn from the amplification of reference gene primers. Clones were read by immunoSEQ multiplex PCR, and TCRdb kept only the in-frame ones, dropping some. V and J calls plus clone size are reproduced from that table; the DNA served to infer D and trimming. The sample carries roughly 200,000 clones, under 90% recorded once.

The sample consisted of peripheral blood. The sequence was collected from a woman at least 80 years old with COVID-19, enrolled during active disease. The chain uses TRBV7-2 and TRBJ2-7; possibly TRBD2 for D (5 bases). For the CDR3, the DNA is TGTGCCAGCAGCTTAATCCCATTGGGAGTTGAGCAGTACTTC. Encoded protein: CASSLIPLGVEQYF.